This TCR beta chain is from a study of cytomegalovirus exposure and HLA in healthy donors. Study-wide points: A highly shared variant cluster was judged a likely technical artifact.

Comments on this clone: Its antigen remains unidentified.

Both 60 Vbeta primers and 13 Jbeta primers went into the PCR. The table came from immunoSEQ multiplex PCR; TCRdb's copy has only in-frame clones and leaves some out. The table records 150,000 to 250,000 clones, around 83% of them present only once. The V end lost 0 bases, the J end lost 8 bases, and 16 bases lay between the germline ends. Germline V CDR1 and CDR2: LNHDA, SQIVND (reference sequence). The CDR3 extends over 15 amino acids. The sequence came from a woman between 50 and 59 years old in good health and CMV-seropositive. Sequenced sample: PBMCs. The V and J genes are TRBV19 and TRBJ1-2, with D unresolved. CDR3 loop: CASSIDAGKVQGYTF. The CDR3 nucleotides read TGTGCCAGTAGTATAGATGCCGGGAAGGTCCAAGGCTACACCTTC.